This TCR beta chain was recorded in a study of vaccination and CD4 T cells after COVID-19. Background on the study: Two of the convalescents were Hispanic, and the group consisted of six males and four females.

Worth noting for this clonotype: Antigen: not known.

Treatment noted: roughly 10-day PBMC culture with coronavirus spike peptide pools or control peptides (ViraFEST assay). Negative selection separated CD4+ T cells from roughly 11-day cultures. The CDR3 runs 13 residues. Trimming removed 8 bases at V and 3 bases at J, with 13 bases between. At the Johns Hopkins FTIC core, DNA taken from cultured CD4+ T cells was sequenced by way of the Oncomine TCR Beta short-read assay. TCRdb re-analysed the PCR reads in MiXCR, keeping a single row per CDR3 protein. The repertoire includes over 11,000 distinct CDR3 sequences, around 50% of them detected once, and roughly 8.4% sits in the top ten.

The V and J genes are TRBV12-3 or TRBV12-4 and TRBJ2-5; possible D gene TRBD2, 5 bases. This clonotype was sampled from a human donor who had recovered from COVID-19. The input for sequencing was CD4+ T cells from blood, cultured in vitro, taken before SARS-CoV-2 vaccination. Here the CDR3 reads CASGSSAEETQYF. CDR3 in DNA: TGTGCCAGCGGGAGTTCTGCGGAAGAGACCCAGTACTTC.